One and the same sample provided the 30 T cell receptor beta chains below, sequenced in a study of blood T cell repertoires in COVID-19. The method was immunoSEQ multiplex PCR; TCRdb's version includes in-frame clones alone and lacks a portion of them. The table records roughly 250,000 clones, roughly 87% of them present only once. The sample consisted of peripheral blood. The receptors come from a man aged 55 to 70 who had recovered from COVID-19.

The rearrangement joins TRBV10-3 to TRBJ2-2, with D maybe TRBD1 (5 bases). Deletions cut 6 bases from V and 4 bases from J, with 9 bases between. This CDR3 comprises 13 residues. The germline V gene has CDR1 ENHRY and CDR2 SYGVKD. CDR3 protein: CAIRGDSTGELFF. The CDR3 DNA sequence: TGTGCCATCAGAGGGGATTCCACCGGGGAGCTGTTTTTT.

V and J are TRBV5-1 and TRBJ2-1, with a weak D call TRBD2 (7 bases). CDR3 length: 14 amino acids. Germline assignment: CDR1 SGHRS and CDR2 YFSETQ. V was pared by 4 bases and J by 5 bases, with 13 bases between. CDR3 in amino acids: CASSRGAYHNEQFF. CDR3 bases: TGCGCCAGCAGCCGGGGGGCCTACCACAATGAGCAGTTCTTC.

Written as DNA, the CDR3 is TGCAGTGCGGGTCGGGGGACAGTCCAGCATTTT. Protein sequence: CSAGRGTVQHF. The chain is built from TRBV20-1 and TRBJ1-5; 7 bases are a match to TRBD1. This CDR3 has 11 residues. Germline V CDR1 and CDR2: DFQATT, SNEGSKA (reference sequence). After removal of 6 bases from V and 12 bases from J, the junction contained 8 bases not matched to a gene.

This chain links TRBV19 with TRBJ1-1; TRBD1 matches at 7 bases. The CDR3 totals 16 residues. Germline-derived CDR1 and CDR2 are LNHDA and SQIVND (reference sequence). V gave up 6 bases and J gave up 0 bases; unmatched junction bases: 10. CDR3 loop: CASRGGQVKMNTEAFF. The CDR3 DNA reads as TGTGCCAGTAGGGGAGGACAGGTCAAAATGAACACTGAAGCTTTCTTT.

This chain joins TRBV30 and TRBJ1-3; 9 bases agree with TRBD1. The J segment lost 1 base and the V segment lost 1 base, leaving 2 bases of the junction unmatched. CDR3 length: 15 residues. Germline CDR1 is GTSNPN and CDR2 is SVGIG (reference sequence). CDR3 sequence reads: CAWSGDRVSGNTIYF. The CDR3 DNA reads TGTGCCTGGAGTGGGGACAGGGTTTCTGGAAACACCATATATTTT.

The gene calls are TRBV18 and TRBJ2-4; a possible D gene is TRBD1 (7 bases). This CDR3 has 15 residues. V was shortened by 0 bases and J by 8 bases, with 14 bases between the two germline ends. Germline lookup yields CDR1 KGHSH and CDR2 LQKENI. The DNA of the CDR3 is TGTGCCAGCTCACCACCGGAGGGGGCGGGGTACATTCAGTACTTC. Amino acid sequence: CASSPPEGAGYIQYF.

V usage is TRBV11-2 and J usage is TRBJ2-3; possible D gene TRBD2, 5 bases. The V and J ends lost 1 base and 4 bases respectively, with 15 bases between them. Per the germline V gene, CDR1 is SGHAT and CDR2 is FQNNGV. This CDR3 comprises 16 residues. As DNA, the CDR3 is TGTGCCAGCAGCTTAGTTCCACTAGGAACTTCAGATACGCAGTATTTT. Translating it yields CASSLVPLGTSDTQYF. The whole variable domain, filled in from reference TRBV11-2 and TRBJ2-3, reads EAGVAQSPRYKIIEKRQSVAFWCNPISGHATLYWYQQILGQGPKLLIQFQNNGVVDDSQLPKDRFSAERLKGVDSTLKIQPAKLEDSAVYLCASSLVPLGTSDTQYFGPGTRLTVL.

CDR3: CASSKTVGTGVGYTF. CDR3 DNA sequence: TGCGCCAGCAGCAAAACTGTCGGGACAGGGGTTGGCTACACCTTC. The chain has TRBV5-1 and TRBJ1-2, with 10 bases lining up with TRBD1. V was clipped by 4 bases and J by 7 bases; unmatched bases: 10. The CDR3 has 15 residues. The germline CDR1 and CDR2 sequences are SGHRS and YFSETQ.

The J gene is TRBJ1-1, the V gene TRBV30; D might be TRBD1 (5 bases). Germline V gives CDR1 GTSNPN, CDR2 SVGIG (reference sequence). This CDR3 region has 16 residues. Between the trimmed V and J ends, which lost 0 bases and 0 bases, there was a span of 14 bases. This CDR3 is CAWSVEGRGMNTEAFF. CDR3 in DNA: TGTGCCTGGAGTGTAGAGGGACGGGGGATGAACACTGAAGCTTTCTTT. The full variable domain, with the rest looked up from reference TRBV30 and TRBJ1-1, is SQTIHQWPATLVQPVGSPLSLECTVEGTSNPNLYWYRQAAGRGLQLLFYSVGIGQISSEVPQNLSASRPQDRQFILSSKKLLLSDSGFYLCAWSVEGRGMNTEAFFGQGTRLTVV.

The V and J genes are TRBV6-1 and TRBJ2-3; 7 positions agree with TRBD1. CDR3 length equals 19 residues. The germline V gene has CDR1 MNHNS and CDR2 SASEGT. V shed 1 base and J 1 base; nucleotides not matched to a gene: 14. CDR3 residues: CASSEDFWAGGGGTDTQYF. For the CDR3, the DNA is TGTGCCAGCAGTGAAGATTTTTGGGCAGGGGGTGGGGGCACAGATACGCAGTATTTT.

This chain connects TRBV11-2 to TRBJ2-5; D might be TRBD2 (6 bases). Trimming stripped 5 bases from V and 2 bases from J, with 15 bases between. This CDR3 spans 15 amino acids. CDR1 is SGHAT, CDR2 FQNNGV, per germline. This chain's CDR3 is CASSPSGEPQETQYF. The CDR3 nucleotides are TGTGCCAGCAGCCCCTCGGGGGAACCACAAGAGACCCAGTACTTC.

This chain links TRBV6-1 with TRBJ2-5; tentatively, D is TRBD1 (6 bases). V lost 3 bases to trimming and J lost 3 bases, with 11 bases between them. The germline V gene has CDR1 MNHNS and CDR2 SASEGT. The CDR3 totals 14 residues. The CDR3 nucleotides are TGTGCCAGCAGTGAGCAGGACAGAGAAGAGACCCAGTACTTC. Amino acids: CASSEQDREETQYF.

Here the CDR3 DNA reads TGTGCCAGCAGCTTAGTCGCGGGTTCGAACACCGGGGAGCTGTTTTTT. Protein sequence: CASSLVAGSNTGELFF. The chain has TRBV11-3 and TRBJ2-2, with a tentative D call TRBD2 (5 bases). There are 16 residues in the CDR3. CDR1 and CDR2 (germline): SGHNT, YENEEA. Trimming cost V 1 base and J 0 bases, with 9 bases left between them.

The genes are TRBV19 and TRBJ2-1; a possible D gene is TRBD1 (6 bases). V was clipped by 3 bases and J by 5 bases, with 8 bases between them. The CDR3 has 13 amino acids. Per germline, CDR1 LNHDA and CDR2 SQIVND (reference sequence). DNA for the CDR3: TGTGCCAGTAGTATCAACAGGGACAATGAGCAGTTCTTC. Translated, it gives CASSINRDNEQFF.

The V call is TRBV2, the J call TRBJ1-6; TRBD1 agrees at 9 bases. Looked up from germline, CDR1 is SNHLY and CDR2 is FYNNEI. The CDR3 has 18 residues. Germline trimming cut 0 bases from V and 10 bases from J; bases unmatched to any gene: 13. CDR3 protein: CASSEAPTGGVFGSPLHF. The CDR3 bases are TGTGCCAGCAGTGAAGCCCCAACAGGGGGCGTCTTTGGATCACCCCTCCACTTT.

V gene TRBV6-1 combines with J gene TRBJ1-5; D unclear. The CDR3 spans 14 residues. V lost 3 bases to trimming and J lost 1 base, with 7 bases between them. Germline CDR1 MNHNS, CDR2 SASEGT. The CDR3 reads CASSESRSNQPQHF. As DNA, the CDR3 is TGTGCCAGCAGTGAGTCGCGGAGCAATCAGCCCCAGCATTTT.

The chain is built from TRBV10-3 and TRBJ1-2; TRBD1 matches at 11 bases. V lost 8 bases and J lost 7; bases outside the gene matches: 6. This CDR3 region has 13 residues. The V gene's germline CDR1 is ENHRY and CDR2 SYGVKD. For the CDR3, the DNA is TGTGCCATCGGACAGGGGGCGATTAGTGGCTACACCTTC. Its translation is CAIGQGAISGYTF.

The rearrangement joins TRBV13 to TRBJ2-7, with 9 positions matching TRBD1. Per germline, CDR1 PRHDT and CDR2 FYEKMQ (reference sequence). The trim removed 5 bases at V and 3 bases at J, leaving 2 bases unmatched. The length of the CDR3 is 13 residues. The CDR3 here is CASSPTGGYEQYF. The CDR3 nucleotides are TGTGCCAGCAGCCCGACAGGGGGCTACGAGCAGTACTTC.

The genes are TRBV2 and TRBJ2-6, with a weak D call TRBD1 (6 bases). Germline assignment: CDR1 SNHLY and CDR2 FYNNEI. This CDR3 has 15 residues. The V and J ends lost 7 bases and 0 bases respectively, with 10 bases between them. The CDR3 sequence is CASTWDNSGANVLTF. The CDR3 region has the DNA TGTGCCAGCACCTGGGACAACTCTGGGGCCAACGTCCTGACTTTC.

The V gene is TRBV6-1, the J gene TRBJ1-2; 7 positions agree with TRBD1. CDR1 and CDR2 (germline): MNHNS, SASEGT. The V segment lost 4 bases and the J segment 1 base; nucleotides outside the gene matches: 9. CDR3 length: 16 amino acids. CDR3 in DNA: TGTGCCAGCAGTGGGGACAGAATCTGGGGTAACTATGGCTACACCTTC. It is translated as CASSGDRIWGNYGYTF.

V and J are TRBV19 and TRBJ1-5, with D unresolved. Per the germline V gene, CDR1 is LNHDA and CDR2 is SQIVND (reference sequence). V gave up 1 base and J gave up 6 bases, with 4 bases separating them. This CDR3 region has 12 residues. CDR3 sequence: CASSIARQPQHF. The DNA of the CDR3 is TGTGCCAGTAGTATAGCTCGTCAGCCCCAGCATTTT.

The chain is built from TRBV11-2 and TRBJ1-2, with a tentative D call TRBD1 (5 bases). Trimming stripped 4 bases from V and 3 bases from J, with 18 bases between. The CDR3 length is 16 residues. CDR1 is SGHAT, CDR2 FQNNGV, per germline. The CDR3 region is CASSSSPRGGDYGYTF. The CDR3 nucleotides read TGTGCCAGCAGCTCTTCTCCTAGGGGCGGGGACTATGGCTACACCTTC.

The J gene is TRBJ1-1, the V gene TRBV5-1; D is perhaps TRBD1 (6 bases). Germline values: CDR1 SGHRS, CDR2 YFSETQ. The CDR3 length is 14 residues. Trimming took 4 bases from V and 1 from J, leaving 11 bases between them. The CDR3 nucleotides are TGCGCCAGCAGCAGGGACACACCGAACACTGAAGCTTTCTTT. It yields the protein CASSRDTPNTEAFF.

The chain joins TRBV2 to TRBJ2-7, with 11 nucleotides matching TRBD2. This CDR3 has 13 residues. V was clipped by 6 bases and J by 5 bases; unmatched bases: 3. Germline assignment: CDR1 SNHLY and CDR2 FYNNEI. CDR3 sequence reads: CASRRLAGHEQYF. The CDR3 DNA sequence: TGTGCCAGCAGGAGACTAGCGGGGCACGAGCAGTACTTC.

J is TRBJ2-1 and V is TRBV5-6, with 11 nucleotides matching TRBD1. The CDR3 loop spans 15 amino acids. V shed 7 bases, J shed 8 bases, and the junction held 11 bases outside the gene matches. From germline, CDR1 is SGHDT and CDR2 YYEEEE. The CDR3 DNA reads as TGTGCCAGCCATCTTTACGGACAGGGGGCCTATGAGCAGTTCTTC. This translates into CASHLYGQGAYEQFF.

This clone came up once. V and J are TRBV6-1 and TRBJ1-6; 9 bases agree with TRBD1. The CDR3 totals 19 residues. V dropped 3 bases and J dropped 2; count of bases not matched to a gene: 11. The germline gives CDR1 MNHNS, CDR2 SASEGT. The CDR3 sequence is CASSDPTGGLSPYNSPLHF. The CDR3 DNA reads as TGTGCCAGCAGTGACCCGACAGGGGGTCTAAGCCCCTATAATTCACCCCTCCACTTT.

The CDR3 nucleotides are TGTGCCAGCAGTGACACGGACCAGGCGGGATCACCCCTCCACTTT. This sequence encodes CASSDTDQAGSPLHF. The chain links TRBV2 to TRBJ1-6, with D uncertain. V lost 3 bases, J lost 10 bases, and 16 bases lay in between. The germline gives CDR1 SNHLY, CDR2 FYNNEI. The CDR3 extends over 15 amino acids. Together with reference TRBV2 and TRBJ1-6, the CDR3 gives the full variable domain: EPEVTQTPSHQVTQMGQEVILRCVPISNHLYFYWYRQILGQKVEFLVSFYNNEISEKSEIFDDQFSVERPDGSNFTLKIRSTKLEDSAMYFCASSDTDQAGSPLHFGNGTRLTVT.

This clone was seen just once. V and J are TRBV27 and TRBJ2-6, with D perhaps matching TRBD1 (5 bases). This CDR3 has 16 residues. Trimming removed 2 bases from V and 2 bases from J, with 10 bases in between. The V gene's germline CDR1 is MNHEY and CDR2 SMNVEV (reference sequence). The CDR3 nucleotides read TGTGCCAGCAGTTTAAGGGGTCGTACTGGGGCCAACGTCCTGACTTTC. This encodes CASSLRGRTGANVLTF.

This clone appeared a single time. J is TRBJ2-3 and V is TRBV6-2 or TRBV6-3, with 12 bases lining up with TRBD2. V dropped 4 bases and J dropped 1; count of bases not matched to a gene: 0. This CDR3 contains 15 residues. The V gene's germline CDR1 is MNHEY and CDR2 SVGEGT. The CDR3: CASSWTSGGTDTQYF. The CDR3 DNA follows: TGTGCCAGCAGTTGGACTAGCGGGGGCACAGATACGCAGTATTTT.

The chain couples TRBV5-6 to TRBJ1-6; no reliable D call. CDR1 and CDR2 (germline): SGHDT, YYEEEE. Deletions cut 4 bases from V and 11 bases from J, with 13 bases between. The CDR3 has 13 amino acids. This chain's CDR3 is CASSPVSRAPLHF. The CDR3 DNA reads TGTGCCAGCAGCCCGGTAAGCCGGGCACCCCTCCACTTT. Full variable domain (outside the CDR3, taken from reference TRBV5-6 and TRBJ1-6): DAGVTQSPTHLIKTRGQQVTLRCSPKSGHDTVSWYQQALGQGPQFIFQYYEEEERQRGNFPDRFSGHQFPNYSSELNVNALLLGDSALYLCASSPVSRAPLHFGNGTRLTVT.